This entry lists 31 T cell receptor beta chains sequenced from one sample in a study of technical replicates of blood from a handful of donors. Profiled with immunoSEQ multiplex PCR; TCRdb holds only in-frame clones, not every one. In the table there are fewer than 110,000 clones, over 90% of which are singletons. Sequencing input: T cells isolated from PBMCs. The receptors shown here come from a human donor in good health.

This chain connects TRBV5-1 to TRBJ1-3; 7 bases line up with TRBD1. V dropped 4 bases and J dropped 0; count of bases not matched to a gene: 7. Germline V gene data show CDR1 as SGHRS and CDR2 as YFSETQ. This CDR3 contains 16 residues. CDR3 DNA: TGCGCCAGCAGCCCCGGGACAGTCTTCTCTGGAAACACCATATATTTT. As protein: CASSPGTVFSGNTIYF.

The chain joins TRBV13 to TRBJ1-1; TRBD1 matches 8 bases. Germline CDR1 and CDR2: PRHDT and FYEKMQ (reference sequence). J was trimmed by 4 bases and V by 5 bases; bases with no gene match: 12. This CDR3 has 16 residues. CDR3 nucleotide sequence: TGTGCCAGCAGCCCCCGGGACAGGAGCATGATCACTGAAGCTTTCTTT. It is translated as CASSPRDRSMITEAFF.

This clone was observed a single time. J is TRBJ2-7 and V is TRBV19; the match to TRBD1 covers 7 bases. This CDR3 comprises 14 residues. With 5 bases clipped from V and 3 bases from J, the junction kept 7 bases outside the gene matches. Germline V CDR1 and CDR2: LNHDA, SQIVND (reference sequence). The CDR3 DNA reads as TGTGCCAGTAGTCTATGGGACAGCAACTACGAGCAGTACTTC. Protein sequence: CASSLWDSNYEQYF.

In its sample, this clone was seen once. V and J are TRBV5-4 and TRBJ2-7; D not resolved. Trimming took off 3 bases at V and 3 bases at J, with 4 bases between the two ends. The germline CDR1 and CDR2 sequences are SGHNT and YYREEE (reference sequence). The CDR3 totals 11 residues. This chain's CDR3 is CASSSGYEQYF. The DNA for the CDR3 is TGTGCCAGCAGCTCAGGCTACGAGCAGTACTTC.

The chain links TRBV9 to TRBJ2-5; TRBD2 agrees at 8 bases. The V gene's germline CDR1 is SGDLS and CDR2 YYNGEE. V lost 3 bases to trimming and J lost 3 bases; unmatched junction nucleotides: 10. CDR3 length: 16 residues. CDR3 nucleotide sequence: TGTGCCAGCAGCGGGCCCGAGCGGGGGTCTAAAGAGACCCAGTACTTC. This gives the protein CASSGPERGSKETQYF.

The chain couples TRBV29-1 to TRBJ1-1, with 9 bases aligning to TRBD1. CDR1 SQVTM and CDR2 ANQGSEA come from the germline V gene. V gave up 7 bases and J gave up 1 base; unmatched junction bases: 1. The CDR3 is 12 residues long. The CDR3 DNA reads TGCAGCGCGACAGGGGGGAACACTGAAGCTTTCTTT. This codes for CSATGGNTEAFF.

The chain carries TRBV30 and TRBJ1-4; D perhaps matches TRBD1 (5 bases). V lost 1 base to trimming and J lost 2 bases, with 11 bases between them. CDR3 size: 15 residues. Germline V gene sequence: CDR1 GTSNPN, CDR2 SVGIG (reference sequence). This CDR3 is CAWSAGGGTNEKLFF. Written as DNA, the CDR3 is TGTGCCTGGAGTGCCGGGGGGGGGACTAATGAAAAACTGTTTTTT.

The CDR3: CASSTISAGRDEQFF. CDR3 nucleotide sequence: TGTGCCAGCAGCACGATTTCAGCGGGAAGAGATGAGCAGTTCTTC. The chain carries TRBV27 and TRBJ2-1; the match to TRBD2 covers 7 bases. V trimming: 6 bases; J trimming: 8 bases; junction bases outside the gene matches: 13. Germline V gene sequence: CDR1 MNHEY, CDR2 SMNVEV (reference sequence). This CDR3 has 15 amino acids.

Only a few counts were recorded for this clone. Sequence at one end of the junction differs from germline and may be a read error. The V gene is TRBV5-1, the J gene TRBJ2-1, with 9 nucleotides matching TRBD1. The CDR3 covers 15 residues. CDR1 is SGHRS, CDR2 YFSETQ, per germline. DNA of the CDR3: TGCGCCAGCAGCGCGGACAGGGGCTCCTCCAATGAGCAGTTCTTC. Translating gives CASSADRGSSNEQFF.

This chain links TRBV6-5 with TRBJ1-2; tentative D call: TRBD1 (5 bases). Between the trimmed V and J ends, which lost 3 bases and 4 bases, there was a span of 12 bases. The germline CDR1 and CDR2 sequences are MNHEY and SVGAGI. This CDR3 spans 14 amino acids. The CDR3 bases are TGTGCCAGCAGTTATCGGGGAGGGACCTATGGCTACACCTTC. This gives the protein CASSYRGGTYGYTF.

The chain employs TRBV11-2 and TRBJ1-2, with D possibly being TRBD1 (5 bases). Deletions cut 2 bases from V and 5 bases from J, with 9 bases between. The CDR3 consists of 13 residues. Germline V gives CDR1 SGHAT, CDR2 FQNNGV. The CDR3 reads CASSLSREYGYTF. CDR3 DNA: TGTGCCAGCAGCTTAAGCAGGGAATATGGCTACACCTTC.

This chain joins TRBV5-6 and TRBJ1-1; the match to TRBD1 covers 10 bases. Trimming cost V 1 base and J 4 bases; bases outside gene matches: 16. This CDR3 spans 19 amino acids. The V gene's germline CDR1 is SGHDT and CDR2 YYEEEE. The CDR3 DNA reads TGTGCCAGCAGCTTGATATCCGACAGGGGGCGCGAGCGTCGCACTGAAGCTTTCTTT. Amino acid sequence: CASSLISDRGRERRTEAFF.

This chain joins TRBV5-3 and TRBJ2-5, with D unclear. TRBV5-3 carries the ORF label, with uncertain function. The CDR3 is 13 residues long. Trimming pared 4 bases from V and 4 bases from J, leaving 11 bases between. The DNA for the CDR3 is TGTGCCAGAAGCCCACCCCGTAGAGAGACCCAGTACTTC. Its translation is CARSPPRRETQYF.

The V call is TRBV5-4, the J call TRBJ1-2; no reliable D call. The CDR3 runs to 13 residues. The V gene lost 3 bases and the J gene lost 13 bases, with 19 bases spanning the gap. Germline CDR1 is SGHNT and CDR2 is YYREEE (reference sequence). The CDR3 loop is CASSYLPSPRGTF. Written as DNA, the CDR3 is TGTGCCAGCAGCTATCTACCGTCCCCCCGCGGCACCTTC.

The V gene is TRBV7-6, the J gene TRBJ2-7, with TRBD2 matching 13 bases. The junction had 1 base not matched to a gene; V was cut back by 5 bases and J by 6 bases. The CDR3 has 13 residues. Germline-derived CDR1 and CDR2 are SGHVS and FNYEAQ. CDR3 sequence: CASSRLAGGEQYF. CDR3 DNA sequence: TGTGCCAGCAGCCGACTAGCGGGAGGCGAGCAGTACTTC.

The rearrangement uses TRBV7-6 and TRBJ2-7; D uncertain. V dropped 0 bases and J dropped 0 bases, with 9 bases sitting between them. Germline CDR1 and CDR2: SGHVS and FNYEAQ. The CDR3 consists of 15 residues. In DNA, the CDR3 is TGTGCCAGCAGCTTAGCTCCGCGGAGCTCCTACGAGCAGTACTTC. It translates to CASSLAPRSSYEQYF.

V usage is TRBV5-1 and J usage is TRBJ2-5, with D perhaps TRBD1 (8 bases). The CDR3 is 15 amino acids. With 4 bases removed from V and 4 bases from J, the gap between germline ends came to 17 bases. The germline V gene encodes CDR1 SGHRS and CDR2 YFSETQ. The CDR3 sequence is CASSIATGEGETQYF. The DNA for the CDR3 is TGCGCCAGCAGCATAGCGACAGGGGAGGGAGAGACCCAGTACTTC.

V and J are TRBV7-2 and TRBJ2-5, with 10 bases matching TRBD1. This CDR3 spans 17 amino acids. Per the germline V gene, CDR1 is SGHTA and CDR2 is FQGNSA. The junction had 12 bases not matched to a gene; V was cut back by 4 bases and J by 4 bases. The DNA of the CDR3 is TGTGCCAGCAGCTCAATTACCTGGGACAGGGGAGGAGAGACCCAGTACTTC. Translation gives CASSSITWDRGGETQYF.

The CDR3 protein is CASSLKGARSYEQYF. CDR3 nucleotide sequence: TGTGCCAGCAGTTTAAAGGGGGCGCGGTCCTACGAGCAGTACTTC. The V and J genes are TRBV27 and TRBJ2-7, with 7 bases aligning to TRBD1. The CDR3 is 15 amino acids. V gave up 2 bases and J gave up 1 base; unmatched junction bases: 5. Looked up from germline, CDR1 is MNHEY and CDR2 is SMNVEV (reference sequence).

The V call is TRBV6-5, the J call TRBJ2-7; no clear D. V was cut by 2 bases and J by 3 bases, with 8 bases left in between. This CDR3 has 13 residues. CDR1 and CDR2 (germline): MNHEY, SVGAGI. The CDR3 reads CASSYEAYYEQYF. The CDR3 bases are TGTGCCAGCAGTTACGAGGCCTACTACGAGCAGTACTTC.

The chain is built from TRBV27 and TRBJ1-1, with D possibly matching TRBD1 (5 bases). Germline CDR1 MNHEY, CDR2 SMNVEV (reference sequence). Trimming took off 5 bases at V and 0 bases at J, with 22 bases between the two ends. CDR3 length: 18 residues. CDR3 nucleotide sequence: TGTGCCAGCAGTACGACTTCGATACGACAGTTCATGAACACTGAAGCTTTCTTT. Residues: CASSTTSIRQFMNTEAFF.

The CDR3 nucleotides read TGTGCCAGCAGGACGGACAGGGGGGGGCCCTACGAGCAGTACTTC. Translated, it gives CASRTDRGGPYEQYF. The chain employs TRBV6-5 and TRBJ2-7, with 10 bases fitting TRBD1. The CDR3 totals 15 residues. The germline gives CDR1 MNHEY, CDR2 SVGAGI. The ends lost 6 bases at V and 2 bases at J; junction bases unmatched: 7.

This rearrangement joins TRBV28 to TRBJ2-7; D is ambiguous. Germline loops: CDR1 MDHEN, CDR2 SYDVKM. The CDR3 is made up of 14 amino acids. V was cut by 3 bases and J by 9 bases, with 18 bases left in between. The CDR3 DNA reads TGTGCCAGCAGTTTTTCGACTCGCGTTGTGGGGCAGTACTTC. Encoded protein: CASSFSTRVVGQYF.

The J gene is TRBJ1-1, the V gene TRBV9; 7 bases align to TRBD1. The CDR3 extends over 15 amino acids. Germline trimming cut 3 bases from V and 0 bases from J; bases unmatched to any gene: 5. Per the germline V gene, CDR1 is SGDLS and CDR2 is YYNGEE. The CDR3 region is CASSGGQALNTEAFF. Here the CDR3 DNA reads TGTGCCAGCAGCGGCGGACAGGCTCTGAACACTGAAGCTTTCTTT.

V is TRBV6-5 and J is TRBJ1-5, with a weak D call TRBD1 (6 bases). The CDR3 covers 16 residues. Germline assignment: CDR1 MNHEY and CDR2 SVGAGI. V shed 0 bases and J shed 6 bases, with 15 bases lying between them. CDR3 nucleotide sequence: TGTGCCAGCAGTTACTCGTCCAGGGGCGGGAGTCAGCCCCAGCATTTT. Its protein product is CASSYSSRGGSQPQHF.

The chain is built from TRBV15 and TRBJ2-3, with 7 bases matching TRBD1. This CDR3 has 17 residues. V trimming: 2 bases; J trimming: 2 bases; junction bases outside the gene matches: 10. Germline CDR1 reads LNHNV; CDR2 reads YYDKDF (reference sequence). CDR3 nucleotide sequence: TGTGCCACCAGCAGAACTAGGACAGGATCCTTCACAGATACGCAGTATTTT. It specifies CATSRTRTGSFTDTQYF.

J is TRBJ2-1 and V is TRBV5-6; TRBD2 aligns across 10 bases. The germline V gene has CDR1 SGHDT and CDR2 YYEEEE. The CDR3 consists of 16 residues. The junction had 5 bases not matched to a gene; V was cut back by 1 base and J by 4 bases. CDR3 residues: CASSLPQREGYNEQFF. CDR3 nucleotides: TGTGCCAGCAGCTTGCCCCAGCGGGAGGGGTACAATGAGCAGTTCTTC.

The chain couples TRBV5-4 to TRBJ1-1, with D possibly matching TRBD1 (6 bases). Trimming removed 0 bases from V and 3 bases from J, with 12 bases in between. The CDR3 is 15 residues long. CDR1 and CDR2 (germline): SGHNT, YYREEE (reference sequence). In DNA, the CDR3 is TGTGCCAGCAGCTTGGGGACCCAGGGGTACACTGAAGCTTTCTTT. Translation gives CASSLGTQGYTEAFF.

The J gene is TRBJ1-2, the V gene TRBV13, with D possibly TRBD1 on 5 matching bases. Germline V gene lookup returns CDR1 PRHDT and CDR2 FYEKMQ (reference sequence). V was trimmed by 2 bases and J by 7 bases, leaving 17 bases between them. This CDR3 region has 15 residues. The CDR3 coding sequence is TGTGCCAGCAGCTTAACCGGGAGGCGGGACCTTGGCTACACCTTC. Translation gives CASSLTGRRDLGYTF.

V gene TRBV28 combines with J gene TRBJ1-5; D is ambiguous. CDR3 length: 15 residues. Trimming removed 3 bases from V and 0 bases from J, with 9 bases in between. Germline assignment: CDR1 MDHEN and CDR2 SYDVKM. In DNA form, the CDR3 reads TGTGCCAGCAGTTTGGGAGCTCATAGCAATCAGCCCCAGCATTTT. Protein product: CASSLGAHSNQPQHF. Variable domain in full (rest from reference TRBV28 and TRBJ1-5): DVKVTQSSRYLVKRTGEKVFLECVQDMDHENMFWYRQDPGLGLRLIYFSYDVKMKEKGDIPEGYSVSREKKERFSLILESASTNQTSMYLCASSLGAHSNQPQHFGDGTRLSIL.

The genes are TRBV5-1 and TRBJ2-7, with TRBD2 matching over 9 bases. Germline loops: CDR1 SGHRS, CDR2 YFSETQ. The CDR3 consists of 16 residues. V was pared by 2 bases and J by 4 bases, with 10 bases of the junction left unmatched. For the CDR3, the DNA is TGCGCCAGCAGCTTAGCCCCCGGGACTAGCTCTTACGAGCAGTACTTC. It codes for CASSLAPGTSSYEQYF.